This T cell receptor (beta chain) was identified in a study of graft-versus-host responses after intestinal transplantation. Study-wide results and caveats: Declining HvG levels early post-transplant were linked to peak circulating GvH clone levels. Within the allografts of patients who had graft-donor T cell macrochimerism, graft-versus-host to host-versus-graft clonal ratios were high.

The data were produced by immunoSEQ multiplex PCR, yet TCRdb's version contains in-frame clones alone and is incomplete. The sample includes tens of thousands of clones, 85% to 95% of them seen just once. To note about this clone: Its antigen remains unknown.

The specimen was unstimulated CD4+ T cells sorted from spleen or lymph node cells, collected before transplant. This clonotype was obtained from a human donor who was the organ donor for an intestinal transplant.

The CDR3 region is CASSSDGRIQAGDTQYF. CDR3 sequence (DNA): TGTGCCAGCAGCTCAGACGGACGGATCCAAGCTGGGGATACGCAGTATTTT. This chain links TRBV7-9 with TRBJ2-3; D remains ambiguous. With 4 bases removed from V and 6 bases from J, the gap between germline ends came to 23 bases. Germline lookup yields CDR1 SEHNR and CDR2 FQNEAQ (reference sequence). This CDR3 has 17 residues.